A single sample is the source of the 22 T cell receptor beta chains below, sequenced in a study of blood T cell repertoires in COVID-19. TCRdb keeps only in-frame clones here, not all; method: immunoSEQ multiplex PCR. The table has about 160,000 clones, roughly 80% seen once. Material for sequencing was PBMCs or T cells enriched from blood (not recorded which). The receptors shown here come from a middle-aged woman with acute COVID-19.

The V call is TRBV7-9, the J call TRBJ2-3, with unresolved D. This CDR3 spans 13 amino acids. The V and J ends lost 4 bases and 2 bases respectively, with 7 bases between them. Germline assignment: CDR1 SEHNR and CDR2 FQNEAQ (reference sequence). The CDR3 loop is CASSSYYTDTQYF. As DNA, the CDR3 is TGTGCCAGCAGCTCCTATTACACAGATACGCAGTATTTT.

The gene calls are TRBV9 and TRBJ1-3, with D possibly matching TRBD1 (5 bases). V was shortened by 0 bases and J by 9 bases, with 13 bases between the two germline ends. Per germline, CDR1 SGDLS and CDR2 YYNGEE. The CDR3 consists of 14 residues. CDR3 sequence reads: CASSVEGRGPTIYF. CDR3 coding DNA: TGTGCCAGCAGCGTAGAGGGGCGAGGTCCCACCATATATTTT.

The chain recombines TRBV7-2 with TRBJ1-5, with D possibly TRBD1 on 6 matching bases. This CDR3 comprises 15 residues. V was trimmed by 2 bases and J by 5 bases, leaving 13 bases between them. Germline V gene data show CDR1 as SGHTA and CDR2 as FQGNSA. The CDR3 here is CASSLRGFDDQPQHF. For the CDR3, the DNA is TGTGCCAGCAGCTTAAGGGGGTTTGACGATCAGCCCCAGCATTTT.

The chain joins TRBV4-2 to TRBJ2-5, with 7 bases fitting TRBD2. Per germline, CDR1 LGHNA and CDR2 YNFKEQ. This CDR3 has 15 amino acids. The ends lost 1 base at V and 2 bases at J; junction bases unmatched: 4. This CDR3 reads CASSQVAGTQETQYF. CDR3 bases: TGTGCCAGCAGCCAAGTAGCGGGCACTCAAGAGACCCAGTACTTC.

This sequence joins TRBV2 and TRBJ1-5; the match to TRBD1 covers 7 bases. This CDR3 has 14 residues. CDR1 is SNHLY and CDR2 is FYNNEI in the germline V gene. Unmatched junction bases numbered 4, after V lost 6 bases and J lost 2 bases. CDR3 residues: CASRRGLGNQPQHF. The CDR3 bases are TGTGCCAGCAGGAGGGGGCTCGGCAATCAGCCCCAGCATTTT.

The chain combines TRBV7-9 with TRBJ2-7; TRBD1 aligns across 7 bases. Germline-derived CDR1 and CDR2 are SEHNR and FQNEAQ (reference sequence). The trim removed 2 bases at V and 2 bases at J, leaving 3 bases unmatched. CDR3 length: 14 amino acids. The CDR3 DNA reads TGTGCCAGCAGCTTAAGCCAGGGGGCCTACGAGCAGTACTTC. As protein: CASSLSQGAYEQYF. Drawing the rest from reference TRBV7-9 and TRBJ2-7, the complete variable domain is DTGVSQNPRHKITKRGQNVTFRCDPISEHNRLYWYRQTLGQGPEFLTYFQNEAQLEKSRLLSDRFSAERPKGSFSTLEIQRTEQGDSAMYLCASSLSQGAYEQYFGPGTRLTVT.

CDR3 residues: CASSQYPRVNTEAFF. In DNA, the CDR3 is TGCGCCAGCAGCCAATACCCCAGGGTGAACACTGAAGCTTTCTTT. This chain connects TRBV4-1 to TRBJ1-1, with D possibly TRBD1 on 5 matching bases. Trimming left V 2 bases short and J 0 bases short, with 10 bases between. The CDR3 is made up of 15 amino acids. Germline CDR1 reads MGHRA; CDR2 reads YSYEKL.

This chain connects TRBV6-5 to TRBJ1-2; 8 positions match TRBD1. The CDR3 spans 14 residues. The V and J ends lost 2 bases and 4 bases, in that order; junction bases with no gene match: 3. Germline V CDR1 and CDR2: MNHEY, SVGAGI. The CDR3 coding sequence is TGTGCCAGCAGTTACCAAGGGACAGGCTATGGCTACACCTTC. As protein: CASSYQGTGYGYTF.

The chain is built from TRBV3-1 (or the pseudogene TRBV3-2) and TRBJ1-4, with no clear D. The germline V gene has CDR1 LGHDT and CDR2 YNNKEL (reference sequence). This CDR3 has 16 amino acids. The V end was cut by 1 base, the J end by 5 bases, with 14 bases between. This CDR3 reads CASSQVGTSPNEKLFF. The CDR3 DNA follows: TGTGCCAGCAGCCAAGTTGGTACCAGTCCAAATGAAAAACTGTTTTTT.

V is TRBV6-6 and J is TRBJ2-7; 9 bases are shared with TRBD1. Per germline, CDR1 MNHNY and CDR2 SVGAGI (reference sequence). CDR3 size: 16 residues. V lost 2 bases to trimming and J lost 1 base; unmatched junction nucleotides: 6. The CDR3 reads CASSYTGQGVSYEQYF. For the CDR3, the DNA is TGTGCCAGCAGTTACACGGGACAGGGTGTTTCCTACGAGCAGTACTTC.

A few counts support this clone. The chain links TRBV2 to TRBJ1-1, with D tentatively TRBD1 (5 bases). CDR3 length: 13 residues. Per the germline V gene, CDR1 is SNHLY and CDR2 is FYNNEI. V was shortened by 6 bases and J by 1 base, with 9 bases between the two germline ends. DNA for the CDR3: TGTGCCAGCAGGGCCCAGGGGAACACTGAAGCTTTCTTT. Translated, it gives CASRAQGNTEAFF.

V is TRBV6-1 and J is TRBJ2-1; D is possibly TRBD2 (7 bases). V lost 2 bases and J lost 4, with 12 bases in between. Germline V CDR1 and CDR2: MNHNS, SASEGT. This CDR3 contains 15 residues. This chain's CDR3 is CASSERGGGYNEQFF. CDR3 bases: TGTGCCAGCAGTGAAAGGGGGGGTGGATACAATGAGCAGTTCTTC.

This clone was counted a few times. V usage is TRBV24-1 and J usage is TRBJ1-2, with TRBD1 as a possible D gene (5 bases). Trimming took off 6 bases at V and 0 bases at J, with 19 bases between the two ends. CDR1 is KGHDR and CDR2 is SFDVKD in the germline V gene. CDR3 length: 17 amino acids. CDR3 nucleotides: TGTGCCACCAGTAAGGGGATACCCGTCACTCCTAACTATGGCTACACCTTC. Amino acid sequence: CATSKGIPVTPNYGYTF.

The chain is built from TRBV2 and TRBJ1-3; D is undetermined. Germline V gene data show CDR1 as SNHLY and CDR2 as FYNNEI. The CDR3 runs 15 residues. V lost 6 bases, J lost 0 bases, and 12 bases lay in between. DNA of the CDR3: TGTGCCAGCAGGGAGGACTCAGCCTCTGGAAACACCATATATTTT. As protein: CASREDSASGNTIYF.

V is TRBV5-3 and J is TRBJ1-1; a possible D gene is TRBD1 (5 bases). TRBV5-3 is recorded as an ORF, its role being uncertain. This CDR3 contains 15 residues. V lost 3 bases to trimming and J lost 7 bases, with 19 bases between them. CDR3 in amino acids: CARSSPARGGSEAFF. The CDR3, as DNA: TGTGCCAGAAGCTCTCCCGCACGGGGGGGTAGTGAAGCTTTCTTT.

CDR3 in DNA: TGTGCCAGCAGTTTATTAACGGGGAACACTGAAGCTTTCTTT. It translates to CASSLLTGNTEAFF. The gene calls are TRBV28 and TRBJ1-1, with no clear D. The germline gives CDR1 MDHEN, CDR2 SYDVKM. V lost 1 base and J 1 base, leaving 7 bases between the germline ends. The CDR3 sequence is 14 residues long.

Concerning this clone itself: The sample holds other DNA sequences that translate to the same CDR3. The chain recombines TRBV9 with TRBJ2-2, with D unresolved. Trimming took 7 bases from V and 2 from J, leaving 12 bases between them. Germline CDR1 and CDR2: SGDLS and YYNGEE. The CDR3 is 14 amino acids. The DNA for the CDR3 is TGTGCCAGCTCCCTCGCAGTTAACACCGGGGAGCTGTTTTTT. Translated: CASSLAVNTGELFF.

This rearrangement joins TRBV6-6 to TRBJ2-1; 8 bases are shared with TRBD2. V dropped 5 bases and J dropped 2; count of bases not matched to a gene: 5. CDR1 is MNHNY and CDR2 is SVGAGI in the germline V gene (reference sequence). This CDR3 is built from 15 residues. In nucleotides, the CDR3 is TGTGCCAGCAGTGCCGACGGGGGGGCCTACAATGAGCAGTTCTTC. Its translation is CASSADGGAYNEQFF.

This clone was observed a few times. The V gene is TRBV19, the J gene TRBJ1-2; no clear D gene. Trimming removed 6 bases from V and 2 bases from J, with 13 bases in between. The CDR3 length is 14 residues. Per germline, CDR1 LNHDA and CDR2 SQIVND (reference sequence). The CDR3 protein is CASRRVGSNYGYTF. CDR3 nucleotide sequence: TGTGCCAGTAGAAGAGTCGGTTCCAACTATGGCTACACCTTC.

The V and J genes are TRBV18 and TRBJ1-1; 9 bases fit TRBD1. V shed 3 bases and J 4 bases; nucleotides not matched to a gene: 9. Germline V CDR1 and CDR2: KGHSH, LQKENI. The CDR3 sequence is 16 residues long. The CDR3, as DNA: TGTGCCAGCTCACCCACCCCGACAGGGGGTACCACTGAAGCTTTCTTT. This translates into CASSPTPTGGTTEAFF.

The chain couples TRBV5-6 to TRBJ1-2; D unclear. The CDR3 has 15 amino acids. Trimming removed 3 bases at V and 4 bases at J, with 16 bases between. CDR1 SGHDT and CDR2 YYEEEE come from the germline V gene. CDR3 residues: CASSSLLASFYGYTF. As DNA, the CDR3 is TGTGCCAGCAGCTCCCTGTTAGCATCTTTCTATGGCTACACCTTC.

The genes are TRBV7-2 and TRBJ2-2; 9 nucleotides align to TRBD1. The CDR3 sequence is 15 residues long. Germline V gene data show CDR1 as SGHTA and CDR2 as FQGNSA. Trimming removed 6 bases from V and 5 bases from J; junction bases left unmatched: 7. CDR3 in amino acids: CASRIRQGVTGELFF. The CDR3 bases are TGTGCCAGCAGAATCCGACAGGGGGTAACCGGGGAGCTGTTTTTT.